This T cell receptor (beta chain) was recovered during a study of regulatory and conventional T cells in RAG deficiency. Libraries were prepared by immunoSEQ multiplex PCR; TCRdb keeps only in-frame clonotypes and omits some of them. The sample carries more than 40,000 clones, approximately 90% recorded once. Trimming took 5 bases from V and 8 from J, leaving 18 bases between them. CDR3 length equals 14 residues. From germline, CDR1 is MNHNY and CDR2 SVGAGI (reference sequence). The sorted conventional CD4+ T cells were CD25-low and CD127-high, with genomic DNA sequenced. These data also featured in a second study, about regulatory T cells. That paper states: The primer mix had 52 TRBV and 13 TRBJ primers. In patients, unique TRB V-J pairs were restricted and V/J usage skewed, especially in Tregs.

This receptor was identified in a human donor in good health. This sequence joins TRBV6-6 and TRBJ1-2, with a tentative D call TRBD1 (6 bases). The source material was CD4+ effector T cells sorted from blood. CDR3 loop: CASSAPGLGGGYTF. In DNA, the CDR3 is TGTGCCAGCAGTGCCCCGGGACTGGGGGGCGGCTACACCTTC.